This T cell receptor (beta chain) was sequenced for a study of blood T cells in healthy people across ages (dated by TCRdb to between 2015 and 2017). Some background on the complete study: In model experiments, template switching captured roughly one uniquely barcoded TCR beta cDNA molecule for every two T cells. The donors were divided into four age groups: young (average approximately 17 years), middle-aged (approximately 41), aged (approximately 64) and long-lived (roughly 82). The study analyzed two additional independent replicas of 1 million unique cDNA reads from the same blood draw for two donors, one aged 18 to 30 and one aged 80 or older. To avoid experimental bias, donors of different ages were randomly spread across the sequencing lanes. The study measured age-related changes in TCR beta repertoire diversity using deep sequencing normalized with unique cDNA molecular identifiers. Study-wide findings and limitations: Total diversity estimates from one million sequenced T cells were considered lower bounds and underestimates. Because the CMV infection status of the donors was unknown, age-related changes in expanded clonotypes may potentially have been confounded. Since profiling was done on bulk unsorted PBMCs, naive and antigen-experienced compartments could not be conclusively compared. As age increased, observed TCR beta diversity per million T cells dropped in a roughly linear way, and a significant reduction was already evident by age 40. Compared with the aged group, more naive CD4+ T cells, fewer expanded clones and increased TCR diversity were shown by the long-lived group, suggesting age selection. There was a strong correlation between observed TCR beta diversity and the percentage of naive T cells measured by flow cytometry.

The germline V gene (reference sequence) gives CDR1 as MNHNY and CDR2 as SVGAGI. There are 14 amino acids in the CDR3, from cysteine to phenylalanine inclusive. The retained sequence is limited to the CDR3, 42 bases, with the frame set at the first base. From V the trimming removes 6 bases and from J it removes 2 bases, while the gene matches leave 6 bases of the junction unaccounted for. The protocol used for the library was 5' RACE. Sequencing took place on an Illumina HiSeq 2500. A second PCR of about 6 to 12 cycles was performed with a sample-barcoded 5' primer and a J-beta primer mix. A template-switch 5' adaptor carrying 12 random nucleotides introduced a unique molecular identifier onto each TCR beta cDNA molecule. Each sample yielded at least 3 million CDR3-containing paired-end reads. First-strand cDNA was synthesized from all RNA with the Mint cDNA synthesis kit, primed by a TRBC-specific oligonucleotide. After uracil-DNA glycosylase treatment, a first 18-cycle PCR used universal primers M1SS and BC2_uni_R on all cDNA. The original methods were these. For normalization, 1 million high-quality reads were randomly selected from each sample, with every read carrying a distinct molecular identifier. Reads sharing molecular identifiers were discarded rather than binned into consensus sequences. MiTCR, run with a Q25 quality threshold and the strictest error-elimination algorithm, handled CDR3 identification, clonotype clustering and error correction. Lower-bound total TCR beta diversity was estimated with a nonparametric unseen species model using Euler transformation. TCRdb reran the public reads through fastp at Q25 and MiXCR, keeping productive beta chains. Here each entry gathers all rows of one CDR3 protein and keeps the most common genes and DNA. In this record, the V and J calls reflect TCRdb's handling and not the investigators' own analysis. The sample data list hundreds of thousands of distinct CDR3 sequences, and around 50% of these were observed just once. Together, the top ten hold around 24% of the sample.

The roughly 37 donors, aged 6 to 90 years, were systemically healthy Caucasian individuals from Russia. Each donor gave approximately 10 milliliters of peripheral blood, collected into EDTA-treated Vacutainer tubes. Ficoll-Paque density-gradient centrifugation was used to isolate PBMCs, with at least 7 million per sample. Total RNA was extracted from PBMCs with Trizol reagent, with at least 5 micrograms obtained per sample. For every donor, an aliquot of PBMCs went through flow cytometry to measure the percentages of naive CD45RAhigh/CD27high T cells. This clonotype was found many times. Its antigen remains undetermined. No qualities accompany the bases; no much larger clone lies one base away.

The source of this sequence is an elderly man in good health. The material sequenced was blood. This receptor chain uses TRBV6-6 and TRBJ2-5; the junction holds 7 bases that match TRBD1. The CDR3 region has the sequence CASRNRDSQETQYF. The DNA reads TGTGCCAGCAGAAACCGGGACAGTCAAGAGACCCAGTACTTC.